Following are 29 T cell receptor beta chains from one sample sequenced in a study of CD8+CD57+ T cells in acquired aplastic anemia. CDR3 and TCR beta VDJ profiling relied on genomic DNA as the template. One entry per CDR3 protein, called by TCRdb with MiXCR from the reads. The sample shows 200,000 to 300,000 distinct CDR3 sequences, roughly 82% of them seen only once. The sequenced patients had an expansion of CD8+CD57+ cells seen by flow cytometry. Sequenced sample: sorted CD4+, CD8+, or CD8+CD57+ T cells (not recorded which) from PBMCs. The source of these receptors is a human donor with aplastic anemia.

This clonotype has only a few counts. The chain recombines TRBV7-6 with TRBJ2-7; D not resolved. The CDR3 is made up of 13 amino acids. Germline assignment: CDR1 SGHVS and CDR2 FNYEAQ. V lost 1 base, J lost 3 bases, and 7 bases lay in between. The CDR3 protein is CASSLVGIYEQYF. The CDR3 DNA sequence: TGTGCCAGCAGCTTAGTAGGGATCTACGAGCAGTACTTC.

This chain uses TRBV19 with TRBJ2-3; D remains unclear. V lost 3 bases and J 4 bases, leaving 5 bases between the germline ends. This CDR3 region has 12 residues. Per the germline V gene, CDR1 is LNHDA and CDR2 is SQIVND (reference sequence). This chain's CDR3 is CASSMAADTQYF. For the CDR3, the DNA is TGTGCCAGTAGTATGGCAGCAGATACGCAGTATTTT.

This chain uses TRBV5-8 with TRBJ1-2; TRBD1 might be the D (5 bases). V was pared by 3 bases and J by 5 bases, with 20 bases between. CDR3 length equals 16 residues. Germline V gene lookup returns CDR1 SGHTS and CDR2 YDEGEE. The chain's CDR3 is CASSSRGNGLVYGYTF. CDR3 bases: TGTGCCAGCAGCTCACGGGGCAACGGGCTCGTATATGGCTACACCTTC.

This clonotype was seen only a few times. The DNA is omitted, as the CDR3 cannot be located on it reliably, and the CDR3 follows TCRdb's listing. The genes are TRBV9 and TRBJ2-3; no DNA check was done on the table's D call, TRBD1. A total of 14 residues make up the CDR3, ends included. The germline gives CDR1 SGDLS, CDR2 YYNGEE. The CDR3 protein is CASSVGGGATDTHF.

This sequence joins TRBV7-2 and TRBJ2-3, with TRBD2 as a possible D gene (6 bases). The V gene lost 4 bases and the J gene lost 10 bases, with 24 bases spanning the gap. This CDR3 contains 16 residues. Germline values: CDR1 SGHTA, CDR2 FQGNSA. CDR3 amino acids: CASSSGRGDHSDSQYF. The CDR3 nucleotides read TGTGCCAGCAGCTCCGGGAGAGGCGACCACTCTGACTCGCAGTATTTT. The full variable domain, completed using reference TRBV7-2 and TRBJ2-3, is GAGVSQSPSNKVTEKGKDVELRCDPISGHTALYWYRQSLGQGLEFLIYFQGNSAPDKSGLPSDRFSAERTGGSVSTLTIQRTQQEDSAVYLCASSSGRGDHSDSQYFGPGTRLTVL.

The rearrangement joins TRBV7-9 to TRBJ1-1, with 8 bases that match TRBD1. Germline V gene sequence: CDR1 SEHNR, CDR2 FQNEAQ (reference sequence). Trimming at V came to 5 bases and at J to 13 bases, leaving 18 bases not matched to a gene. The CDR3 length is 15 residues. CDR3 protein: CASSGVGGDRTKVFF. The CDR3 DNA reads TGTGCCAGCAGCGGAGTGGGGGGGGACAGGACTAAAGTTTTCTTT. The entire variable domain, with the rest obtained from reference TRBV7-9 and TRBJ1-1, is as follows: DTGVSQNPRHKITKRGQNVTFRCDPISEHNRLYWYRQTLGQGPEFLTYFQNEAQLEKSRLLSDRFSAERPKGSFSTLEIQRTEQGDSAMYLCASSGVGGDRTKVFFGQGTRLTVV.

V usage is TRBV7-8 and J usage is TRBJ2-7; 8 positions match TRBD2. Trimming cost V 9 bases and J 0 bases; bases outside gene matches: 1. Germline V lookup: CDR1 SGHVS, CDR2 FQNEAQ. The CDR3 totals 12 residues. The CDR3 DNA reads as TGTGCCAGTACTAGCGGCTCCTACGAGCAGTACTTC. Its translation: CASTSGSYEQYF.

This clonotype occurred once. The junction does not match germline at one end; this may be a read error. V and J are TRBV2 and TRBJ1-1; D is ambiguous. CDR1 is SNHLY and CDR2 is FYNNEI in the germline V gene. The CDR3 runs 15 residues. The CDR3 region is CASSWYGLPSTEPFF. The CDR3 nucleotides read TGTGCCAGCAGTTGGTATGGACTCCCCTCGACTGAGCCGTTCTTC.

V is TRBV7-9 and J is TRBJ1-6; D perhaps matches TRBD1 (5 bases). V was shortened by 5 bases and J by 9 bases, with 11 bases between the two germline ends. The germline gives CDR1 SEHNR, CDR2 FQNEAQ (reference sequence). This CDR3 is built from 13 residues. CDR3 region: CASSVGQGSPLHF. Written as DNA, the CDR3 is TGTGCCAGCAGCGTGGGTCAGGGTTCACCCCTCCACTTT.

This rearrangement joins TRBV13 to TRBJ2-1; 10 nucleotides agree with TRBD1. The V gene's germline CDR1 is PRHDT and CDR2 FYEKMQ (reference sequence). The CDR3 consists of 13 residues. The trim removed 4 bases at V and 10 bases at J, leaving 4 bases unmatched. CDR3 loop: CASSSRDRGEQFF. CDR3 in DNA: TGTGCCAGCAGCTCACGGGACAGGGGCGAGCAGTTCTTC.

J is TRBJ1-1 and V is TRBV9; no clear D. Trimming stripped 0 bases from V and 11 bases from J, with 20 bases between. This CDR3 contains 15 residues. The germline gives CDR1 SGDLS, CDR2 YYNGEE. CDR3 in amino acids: CASSVGSNTNNYAFF. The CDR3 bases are TGTGCCAGCAGCGTAGGGTCAAATACGAACAATTATGCTTTCTTT. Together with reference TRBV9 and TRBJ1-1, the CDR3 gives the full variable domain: DSGVTQTPKHLITATGQRVTLRCSPRSGDLSVYWYQQSLDQGLQFLIQYYNGEERAKGNILERFSAQQFPDLHSELNLSSLELGDSALYFCASSVGSNTNNYAFFGQGTRLTVV.

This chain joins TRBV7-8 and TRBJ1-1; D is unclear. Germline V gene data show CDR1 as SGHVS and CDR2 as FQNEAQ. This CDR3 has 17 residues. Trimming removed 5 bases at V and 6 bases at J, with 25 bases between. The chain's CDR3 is CASSVEGYPLMKSEAFF. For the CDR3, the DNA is TGTGCCAGCAGCGTAGAGGGCTATCCCCTGATGAAGTCTGAAGCTTTCTTT.

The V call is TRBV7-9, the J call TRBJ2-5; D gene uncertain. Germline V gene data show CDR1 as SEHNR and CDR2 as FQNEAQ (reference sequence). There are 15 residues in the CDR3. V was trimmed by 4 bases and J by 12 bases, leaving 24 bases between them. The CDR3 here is CASSYGRYEEYFEYF. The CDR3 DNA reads TGTGCCAGCAGCTATGGCCGATACGAGGAGTACTTCGAGTACTTC.

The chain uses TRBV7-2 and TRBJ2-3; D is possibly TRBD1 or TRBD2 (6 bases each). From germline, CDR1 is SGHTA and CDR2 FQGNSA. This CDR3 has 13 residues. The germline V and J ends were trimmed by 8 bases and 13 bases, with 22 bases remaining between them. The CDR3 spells CASGYGGRPKKYF. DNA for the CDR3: TGTGCCAGCGGCTACGGGGGCAGACCTAAGAAGTATTTT. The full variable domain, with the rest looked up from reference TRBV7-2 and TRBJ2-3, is GAGVSQSPSNKVTEKGKDVELRCDPISGHTALYWYRQSLGQGLEFLIYFQGNSAPDKSGLPSDRFSAERTGGSVSTLTIQRTQQEDSAVYLCASGYGGRPKKYFGPGTRLTVL.

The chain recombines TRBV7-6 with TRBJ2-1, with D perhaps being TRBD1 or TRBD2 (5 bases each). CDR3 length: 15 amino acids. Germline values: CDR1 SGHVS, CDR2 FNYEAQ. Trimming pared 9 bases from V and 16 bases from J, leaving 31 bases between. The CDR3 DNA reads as TGTGCCAGTAGCATAGCCCAGGGAGCCACCAATGAAAAATTCTTC. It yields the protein CASSIAQGATNEKFF.

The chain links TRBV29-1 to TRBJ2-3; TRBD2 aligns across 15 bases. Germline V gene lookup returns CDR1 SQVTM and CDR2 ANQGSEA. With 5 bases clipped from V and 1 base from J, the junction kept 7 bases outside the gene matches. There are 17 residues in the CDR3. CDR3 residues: CSVPGTSGRFGTDTQYF. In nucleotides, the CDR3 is TGCAGCGTTCCCGGGACTAGCGGGAGGTTTGGCACAGATACGCAGTATTTT.

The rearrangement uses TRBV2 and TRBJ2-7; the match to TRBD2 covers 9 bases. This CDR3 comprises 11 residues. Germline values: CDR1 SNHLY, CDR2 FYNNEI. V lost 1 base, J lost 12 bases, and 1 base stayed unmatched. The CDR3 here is CASSEGSGGYV. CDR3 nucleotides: TGTGCCAGCAGTGAAGGTAGCGGGGGGTACGTC.

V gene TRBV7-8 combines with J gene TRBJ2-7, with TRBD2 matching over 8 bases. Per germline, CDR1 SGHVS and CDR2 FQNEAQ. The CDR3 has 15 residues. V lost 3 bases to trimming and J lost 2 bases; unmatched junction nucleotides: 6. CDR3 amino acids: CASSFGLAGPYEQYF. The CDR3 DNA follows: TGTGCCAGCAGCTTCGGTCTAGCGGGCCCCTACGAGCAGTACTTC.

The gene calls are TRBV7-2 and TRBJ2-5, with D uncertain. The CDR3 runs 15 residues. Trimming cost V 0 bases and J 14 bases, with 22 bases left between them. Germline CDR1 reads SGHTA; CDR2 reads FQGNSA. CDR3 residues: CASSLAPDTTALYYF. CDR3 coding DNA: TGTGCCAGCAGCTTAGCCCCAGACACAACAGCCCTCTACTACTTC.

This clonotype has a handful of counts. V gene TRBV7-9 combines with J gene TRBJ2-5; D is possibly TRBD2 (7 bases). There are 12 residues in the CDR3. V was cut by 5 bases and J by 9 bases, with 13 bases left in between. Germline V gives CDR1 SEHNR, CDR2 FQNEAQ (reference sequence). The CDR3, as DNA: TGTGCCAGCAGCCTACAAGGGGGGGCCCAGTACTTC. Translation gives CASSLQGGAQYF. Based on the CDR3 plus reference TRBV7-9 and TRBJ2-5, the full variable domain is DTGVSQNPRHKITKRGQNVTFRCDPISEHNRLYWYRQTLGQGPEFLTYFQNEAQLEKSRLLSDRFSAERPKGSFSTLEIQRTEQGDSAMYLCASSLQGGAQYFGPGTRLLVL.

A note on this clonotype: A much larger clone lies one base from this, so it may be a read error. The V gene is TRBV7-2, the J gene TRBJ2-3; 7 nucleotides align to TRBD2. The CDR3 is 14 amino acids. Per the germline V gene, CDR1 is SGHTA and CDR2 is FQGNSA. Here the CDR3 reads CASSLAGGSGDTHF. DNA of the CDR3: TGTGCCAGCAGCTTAGCTGGCGGGAGCGGAGATACGCATTTT.

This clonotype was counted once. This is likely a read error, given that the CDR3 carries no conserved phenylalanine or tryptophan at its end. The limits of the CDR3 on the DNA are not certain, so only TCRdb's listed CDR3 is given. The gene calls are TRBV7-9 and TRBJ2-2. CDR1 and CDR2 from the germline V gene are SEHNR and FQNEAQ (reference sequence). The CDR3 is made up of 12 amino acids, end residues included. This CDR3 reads CASSFLPSELFD.

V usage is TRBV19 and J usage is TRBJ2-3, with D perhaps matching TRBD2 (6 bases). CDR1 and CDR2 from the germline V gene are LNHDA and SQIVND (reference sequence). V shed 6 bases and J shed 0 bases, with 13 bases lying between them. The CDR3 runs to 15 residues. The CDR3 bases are TGTGCCAGTAGCGGAGGGGTACAGAGCACAGATACGCAGTATTTT. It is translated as CASSGGVQSTDTQYF. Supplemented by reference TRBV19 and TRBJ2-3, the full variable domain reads DGGITQSPKYLFRKEGQNVTLSCEQNLNHDAMYWYRQDPGQGLRLIYYSQIVNDFQKGDIAEGYSVSREKKESFPLTVTSAQKNPTAFYLCASSGGVQSTDTQYFGPGTRLTVL.

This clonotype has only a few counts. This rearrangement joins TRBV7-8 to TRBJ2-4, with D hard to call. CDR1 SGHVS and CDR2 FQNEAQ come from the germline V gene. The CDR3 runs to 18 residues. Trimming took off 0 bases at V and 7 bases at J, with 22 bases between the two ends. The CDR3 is CASSLAGGPDTQYNIQYF. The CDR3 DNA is TGTGCCAGCAGCTTAGCGGGCGGTCCCGATACGCAGTATAACATTCAGTACTTC.

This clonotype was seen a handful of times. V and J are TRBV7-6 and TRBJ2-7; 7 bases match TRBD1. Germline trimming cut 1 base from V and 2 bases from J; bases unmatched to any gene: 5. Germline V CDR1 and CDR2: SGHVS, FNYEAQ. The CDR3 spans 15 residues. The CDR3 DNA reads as TGTGCCAGCAGCTTAGACGACAGGGCAACCTACGAGCAGTACTTC. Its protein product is CASSLDDRATYEQYF.

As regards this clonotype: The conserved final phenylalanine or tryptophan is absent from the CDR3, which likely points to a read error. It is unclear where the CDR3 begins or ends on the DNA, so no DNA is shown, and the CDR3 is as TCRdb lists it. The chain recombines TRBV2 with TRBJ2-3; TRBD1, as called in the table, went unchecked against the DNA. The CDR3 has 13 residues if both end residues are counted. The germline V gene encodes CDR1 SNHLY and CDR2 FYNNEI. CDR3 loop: CASSSGTDTQYFG.

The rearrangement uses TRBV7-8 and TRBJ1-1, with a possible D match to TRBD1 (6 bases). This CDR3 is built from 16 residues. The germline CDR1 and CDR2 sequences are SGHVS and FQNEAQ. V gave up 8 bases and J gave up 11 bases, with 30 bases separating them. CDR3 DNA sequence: TGTGCCAGCGGGGACGGGGGCACAGATACGCACACTGTTGCTTTCTTT. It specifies CASGDGGTDTHTVAFF.

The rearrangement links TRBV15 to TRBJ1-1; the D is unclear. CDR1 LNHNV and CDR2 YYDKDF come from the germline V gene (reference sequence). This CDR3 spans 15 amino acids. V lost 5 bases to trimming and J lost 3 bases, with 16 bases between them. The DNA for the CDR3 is TGTGCCACCAGCTTAGGCAGCAAAGGAGACACTGAAGCTTTCTTT. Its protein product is CATSLGSKGDTEAFF.

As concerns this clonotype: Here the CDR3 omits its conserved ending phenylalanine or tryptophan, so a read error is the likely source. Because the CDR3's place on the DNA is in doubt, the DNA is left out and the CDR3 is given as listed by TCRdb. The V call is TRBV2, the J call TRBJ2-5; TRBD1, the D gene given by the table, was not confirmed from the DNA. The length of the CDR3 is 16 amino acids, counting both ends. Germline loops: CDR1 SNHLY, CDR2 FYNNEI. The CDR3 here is CASGDGGTDTQYFRHG.